Presented here are 5 T cell receptor beta chains from one specimen sequenced in a study of T cell responses to AZD1222 COVID-19 vaccine (dated by TCRdb to 2020 to 2023). Read against the paper, the sample's time point label means: about 28 days (+/-7) after the second vaccine dose. The library came from the immunoSEQ multiplex PCR assay. This is the immuneACCESS table as TCRdb keeps it, with only in-frame sequences that have V and J called. A part of the clones is gone; compared with another copy, unresolved V genes explain less than half, and the rest is unexplained. The sample has almost 70,000 clones on record, roughly 83% of them singletons. The top ten clones comprise nearly 25% of the sample. Sequenced material: peripheral blood, taken 28 days after the second AZD1222 dose. The receptors originated from an adult who received the AZD1222 COVID-19 vaccine.

The rearrangement links TRBV5-6 to TRBJ2-2; 9 positions match TRBD2. The CDR3 is made up of 16 amino acids. Germline V lookup: CDR1 SGHDT, CDR2 YYEEEE. V trimming: 1 base; J trimming: 3 bases; junction bases outside the gene matches: 4. In nucleotides, the CDR3 is TGTGCCAGCAGCTTGCGCGGGGGGGTGTACACCGGGGAGCTGTTTTTT. Translating gives CASSLRGGVYTGELFF.

Here the CDR3 DNA reads TGTGCCAGCACCGTCGGGACGAATCAGCCCCAGCATTTT. Its translation: CASTVGTNQPQHF. V and J are TRBV5-6 and TRBJ1-5; maybe TRBD1 (5 bases). In germline, CDR1 is SGHDT, CDR2 YYEEEE. The CDR3 runs to 13 residues. The V gene lost 6 bases and the J gene lost 4 bases, with 11 bases spanning the gap. The whole variable domain, remainder taken from reference TRBV5-6 and TRBJ1-5, is DAGVTQSPTHLIKTRGQQVTLRCSPKSGHDTVSWYQQALGQGPQFIFQYYEEEERQRGNFPDRFSGHQFPNYSSELNVNALLLGDSALYLCASTVGTNQPQHFGDGTRLSIL.

This clone was seen only once. Because the CDR3's place on the DNA is in doubt, the DNA is left out and the CDR3 is given as listed by TCRdb. The chain carries TRBV29-1 and TRBJ2-5. The germline gives CDR1 SQVTM, CDR2 ANQGSEA. The CDR3 is 11 residues long, ends included. The CDR3 is CSVVPAETQYF.

The chain uses TRBV6-2 or TRBV6-3 and TRBJ2-1, with a weak D call TRBD2 (6 bases). Germline V lookup: CDR1 MNHEY, CDR2 SVGEGT. Trimming removed 5 bases at V and 2 bases at J, with 19 bases between. The CDR3 has 17 amino acids. The CDR3 DNA reads as TGTGCCAGCAGTACCGCGGCTGCCGGGGGTCCCTACAATGAGCAGTTCTTC. Amino acids: CASSTAAAGGPYNEQFF.

The V call is TRBV18, the J call TRBJ2-2; D unresolved. The V and J ends lost 1 base and 1 base respectively, with 7 bases between them. CDR1 KGHSH and CDR2 LQKENI come from the germline V gene. The CDR3 consists of 15 residues. The CDR3 DNA is TGTGCCAGCTCACCACGGGCGGTGAACACCGGGGAGCTGTTTTTT. Translating gives CASSPRAVNTGELFF.